A selection of T cell receptor beta chains follows, all from one sample in a study of CD8 T cells in ankylosing spondylitis. TCRdb used MiXCR to reprocess the 5' RACE reads, holding one entry per CDR3 protein. The profile shows tens of thousands of distinct CDR3 sequences, about 15% of them singletons. The sample consisted of blood. The receptor set was obtained from a male donor with ankylosing spondylitis or in good health (not recorded which). Each CDR3 is given with its conserved first and last residue. The D gene is left open where the match is weak.

>TRBJ2-5|TRBV21-1|.
CASSKGGGGETQYF
>TRBJ2-1|TRBV27|TRBD2
CASSSPTSGRNEQFF
>TRBJ1-4|TRBV5-5|.
CASSLVTEKLFF
>TRBJ2-7|TRBV2|.
CASSETGTTEQYF
>TRBJ2-1|TRBV20-1|.
CSAQGNEQFF
>TRBJ2-2|TRBV5-6|TRBD2
CASTLDPSGSNTGELFF
>TRBJ1-6|TRBV7-2|.
CASSTTGYNSPLHF
>TRBJ2-6|TRBV5-1|.
CASSQVGALTGANVLTF
>TRBJ2-3|TRBV29-1|.
CSVVYPTQYF
>TRBJ1-5|TRBV6-2/TRBV6-3|.
CASHSSGPQHF
>TRBJ2-7|TRBV7-9|.
CASRPDSSSYEQYF
>TRBJ2-2|TRBV20-1|.
CSAKQGEDTGELFF
>TRBJ2-1|TRBV4-2|.
CASSQGVIGDIDEQFF
>TRBJ2-4|TRBV12-3/TRBV12-4|.
CASSLLGRPNIQYF
>TRBJ1-4|TRBV5-1|TRBD1
CASSPGTDNEKLFF
>TRBJ1-1|TRBV5-1|.
CASRNPDRNTEAFF
>TRBJ1-5|TRBV28|.
CASKKRGQRGNQPQHF
>TRBJ2-2|TRBV9|TRBD2
CASSVGAGGNTGELFF
>TRBJ2-1|TRBV5-1|.
CASSALRPPDEQFF
>TRBJ2-1|TRBV29-1|.
CSVVHRANNEQFF
>TRBJ1-1|TRBV5-1|.
CASSSSRVGFTEAFF
>TRBJ1-4|TRBV7-2|.
CASSRGSQEKLFF
>TRBJ2-1|TRBV5-1|TRBD2
CASSPGPLAGGLYEQFF
>TRBJ2-1|TRBV29-1|TRBD2
CSVEGLAGVYNEQFF